The present TCR beta chain was sequenced within a study of blood T cell repertoires in COVID-19. Study information: Samples of COVID-19 (acute and convalescent) were obtained from the United States, Italy and Spain.

Sequenced by immunoSEQ multiplex PCR; TCRdb stores in-frame clones only, minus some. Among around 140,000 clones, roughly 90% were seen once, and the ten largest hold more than 2%. The CDR3 totals 15 residues. After removal of 5 bases from V and 2 bases from J, the junction contained 5 bases not matched to a gene. Germline loops: CDR1 SGHTA, CDR2 FQGNSA. The sample comprised peripheral blood. The chain links TRBV7-2 to TRBJ2-1; 8 bases fit TRBD2. The receptor comes from a man aged 65 to 85 with active COVID-19. CDR3 nucleotide sequence: TGTGCCAGCAGCCCGCCCGGGGGGGCCTACAATGAGCAGTTCTTC. Protein sequence: CASSPPGGAYNEQFF.